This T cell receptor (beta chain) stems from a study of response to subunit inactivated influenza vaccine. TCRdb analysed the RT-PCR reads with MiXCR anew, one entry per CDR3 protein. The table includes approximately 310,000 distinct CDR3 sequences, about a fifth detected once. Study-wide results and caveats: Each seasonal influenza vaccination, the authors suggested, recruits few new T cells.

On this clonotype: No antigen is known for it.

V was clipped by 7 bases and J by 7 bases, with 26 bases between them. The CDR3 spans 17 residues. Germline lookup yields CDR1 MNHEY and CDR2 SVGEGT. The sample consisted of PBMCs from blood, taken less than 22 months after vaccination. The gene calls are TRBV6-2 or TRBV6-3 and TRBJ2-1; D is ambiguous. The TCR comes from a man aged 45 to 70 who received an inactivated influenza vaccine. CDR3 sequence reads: CASNPVSGRWLRNEQFF. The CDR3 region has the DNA TGTGCCAGCAACCCAGTCTCTGGACGGTGGTTGAGGAATGAGCAGTTCTTC.